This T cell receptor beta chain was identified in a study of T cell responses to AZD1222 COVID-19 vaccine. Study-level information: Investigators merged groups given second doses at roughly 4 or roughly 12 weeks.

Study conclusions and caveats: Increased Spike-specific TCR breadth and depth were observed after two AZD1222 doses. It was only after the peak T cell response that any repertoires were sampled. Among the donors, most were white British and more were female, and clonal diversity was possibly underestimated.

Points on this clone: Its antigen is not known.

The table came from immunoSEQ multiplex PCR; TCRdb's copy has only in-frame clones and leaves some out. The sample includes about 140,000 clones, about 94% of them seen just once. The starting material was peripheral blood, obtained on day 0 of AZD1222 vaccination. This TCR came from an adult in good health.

CDR3 sequence reads: CASSVDGGNYGYTF. The CDR3 bases are TGCGCCAGCAGCGTGGACGGAGGTAACTATGGCTACACCTTC. The chain combines TRBV5-1 with TRBJ1-2; D gene unclear. The V gene's germline CDR1 is SGHRS and CDR2 YFSETQ. V dropped 4 bases and J dropped 1 base, with 11 bases sitting between them. This CDR3 is built from 14 residues. The full variable domain, rest sourced from reference TRBV5-1 and TRBJ1-2, is KAGVTQTPRYLIKTRGQQVTLSCSPISGHRSVSWYQQTPGQGLQFLFEYFSETQRNKGNFPGRFSGRQFSNSRSEMNVSTLELGDSALYLCASSVDGGNYGYTFGSGTRLTVV.